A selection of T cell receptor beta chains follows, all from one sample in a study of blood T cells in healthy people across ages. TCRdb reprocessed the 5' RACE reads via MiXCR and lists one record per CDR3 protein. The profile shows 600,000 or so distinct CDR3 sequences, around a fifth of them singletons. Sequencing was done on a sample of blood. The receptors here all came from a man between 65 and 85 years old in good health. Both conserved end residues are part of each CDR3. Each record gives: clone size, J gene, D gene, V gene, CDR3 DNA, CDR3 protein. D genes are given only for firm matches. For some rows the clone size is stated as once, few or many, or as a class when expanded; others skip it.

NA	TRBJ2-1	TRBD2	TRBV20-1	TGCAGTGCTAGAGATTGGGTAGCGGGAGGGCCGGCTGAGCAGTTCTTC	CSARDWVAGGPAEQFF
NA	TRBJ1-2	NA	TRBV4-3	TGCGCCAGCAGCCCCAGGACTGACTCTCCACGTAACTATGGCTACACCTTC	CASSPRTDSPRNYGYTF
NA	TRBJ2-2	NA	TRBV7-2	TGTGCCAGCAGCTTAAACGGCGGGGCGGCCGGGGAGCTGTTTTTT	CASSLNGGAAGELFF
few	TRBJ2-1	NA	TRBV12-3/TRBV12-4	TGTGCCAGCAGTTTAAGTCTAGCAGTCTACAATGAGCAGTTCTTC	CASSLSLAVYNEQFF
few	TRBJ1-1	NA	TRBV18	TGTGCCAGCTCACCAGAGGGTATGAACACTGAAGCTTTCTTT	CASSPEGMNTEAFF
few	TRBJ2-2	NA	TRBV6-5	TGTGCCAGCAGTACCGACCCCAACACCGGGGAGCTGTTTTTT	CASSTDPNTGELFF
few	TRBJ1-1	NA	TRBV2	TGTGCCAGCAGACTCACCGACAGAAAGAACACTGAAGCTTTCTTT	CASRLTDRKNTEAFF
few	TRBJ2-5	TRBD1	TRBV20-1	TGCAGTGCTCTGGGGACAGAAGAGACCCAGTACTTC	CSALGTEETQYF
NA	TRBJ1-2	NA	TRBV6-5	TGTGCCAGCAGTTACGATCTCGGGGGCCCCCTCGGCTTC	CASSYDLGGPLGF
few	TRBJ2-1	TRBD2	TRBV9	TGTGCCAGCAGCGTAGCCGGCGCGGGAGGCGACAATGAGCAGTTCTTC	CASSVAGAGGDNEQFF